Below, 27 T cell receptor beta chains from the same sample are listed, as sequenced in a study of T cells in tuberculosis. The protocol was immunoSEQ multiplex PCR, while the TCRdb copy is restricted to in-frame clones and leaves out a portion. This table holds around 35,000 clones, around 93% found once. Sample: PBMCs. These receptors all stem from a donor aged 10-29 years with latent tuberculosis or without tuberculosis infection. Some clones in this sample may be carry-over from other donors' samples.

The chain joins TRBV7-6 to TRBJ1-5; weak D call: TRBD1 (5 bases). CDR1 and CDR2 (germline): SGHVS, FNYEAQ. V lost 5 bases and J lost 7, with 12 bases in between. The CDR3 contains 13 residues. For the CDR3, the DNA is TGTGCCAGCAGCATGACGGGGGGACAGCCCCAGCATTTT. Encoded protein: CASSMTGGQPQHF.

The rearrangement joins TRBV29-1 to TRBJ2-3; D possibly corresponds to TRBD2 (5 bases). The V gene lost 8 bases and the J gene lost 2 bases, with 8 bases spanning the gap. This CDR3 is built from 11 residues. Germline CDR1 SQVTM, CDR2 ANQGSEA. The CDR3: CSSGNTDTQYF. CDR3 nucleotides: TGCAGCTCCGGGAACACAGATACGCAGTATTTT.

The CDR3 spells CASSIGGGSGDQPQHF. The CDR3 DNA follows: TGTGCCAGTAGTATAGGCGGGGGGTCAGGTGACCAGCCCCAGCATTTT. The rearrangement links TRBV19 to TRBJ1-5; D is perhaps TRBD1 (5 bases). Per germline, CDR1 LNHDA and CDR2 SQIVND (reference sequence). CDR3 length: 16 residues. Trimming removed 1 base from V and 7 bases from J, with 17 bases in between. The full variable domain, in which reference TRBV19 and TRBJ1-5 provide the parts outside the CDR3, is DGGITQSPKYLFRKEGQNVTLSCEQNLNHDAMYWYRQDPGQGLRLIYYSQIVNDFQKGDIAEGYSVSREKKESFPLTVTSAQKNPTAFYLCASSIGGGSGDQPQHFGDGTRLSIL.

V gene TRBV6-5 combines with J gene TRBJ1-1, with a tentative D call TRBD1 (5 bases). V lost 6 bases to trimming and J lost 1 base, with 12 bases between them. The CDR3 contains 14 residues. Per the germline V gene, CDR1 is MNHEY and CDR2 is SVGAGI. In nucleotides, the CDR3 is TGTGCCAGCAGCCGACAGCTTTCGAACACTGAAGCTTTCTTT. Translated, it gives CASSRQLSNTEAFF.

This sequence joins TRBV7-8 and TRBJ1-2; 7 bases align to TRBD1. The CDR3 has 17 residues. The V and J ends lost 2 bases and 1 base, in that order; junction bases with no gene match: 10. Germline lookup yields CDR1 SGHVS and CDR2 FQNEAQ. In nucleotides, the CDR3 is TGTGCCAGCAGCTTACCACAGTCGGGACAGATTAACTATGGCTACACCTTC. Protein: CASSLPQSGQINYGYTF.

This clone is categorized as medium-sized. This CDR3 is also generated by other DNA sequences in the sample. The CDR3 DNA is TGTGCCAGCAGCTTACCCACGACAGGTTCTACCTACGAGCAGTACTTC. Translating gives CASSLPTTGSTYEQYF. This chain links TRBV11-2 with TRBJ2-7; D perhaps matches TRBD1 (6 bases). Trimming took off 2 bases at V and 2 bases at J, with 16 bases between the two ends. The CDR3 covers 16 residues. The germline V gene has CDR1 SGHAT and CDR2 FQNNGV.

Only one count was recorded for this clone. The chain links TRBV19 to TRBJ1-4, with 7 nucleotides matching TRBD1. The CDR3 is 14 residues long. The germline V gene has CDR1 LNHDA and CDR2 SQIVND (reference sequence). J lost 3 bases, V lost 5 bases, and 3 bases had no gene match. CDR3 bases: TGTGCCAGTAGTCCGGGACAGCCTAATGAAAAACTGTTTTTT. This gives the protein CASSPGQPNEKLFF.

The gene calls are TRBV19 and TRBJ1-5; TRBD1 matches 9 bases. This CDR3 is built from 18 residues. The germline V gene encodes CDR1 LNHDA and CDR2 SQIVND (reference sequence). The ends lost 3 bases at V and 0 bases at J; junction bases unmatched: 9. The CDR3 here is CASSMSWDRDVSNQPQHF. The CDR3 DNA is TGTGCCAGTAGTATGAGTTGGGACAGGGATGTTAGCAATCAGCCCCAGCATTTT.

This clone has a handful of counts. The chain is built from TRBV5-8 and TRBJ1-5; D call uncertain. Trimming stripped 1 base from V and 4 bases from J, with 12 bases between. The CDR3 is 15 amino acids. Germline CDR1 and CDR2: SGHTS and YDEGEE. The CDR3 protein is CASSLRGTANQPQHF. The CDR3 DNA sequence: TGTGCCAGCAGCTTGCGGGGTACTGCTAATCAGCCCCAGCATTTT.

This chain joins TRBV4-1 and TRBJ1-2; D unresolved. The V gene lost 2 bases and the J gene lost 1 base, with 8 bases spanning the gap. This CDR3 comprises 14 residues. Germline V gives CDR1 MGHRA, CDR2 YSYEKL. The CDR3 loop is CASSQSIINYGYTF. The CDR3 nucleotides are TGCGCCAGCAGCCAATCAATCATTAACTATGGCTACACCTTC.

The chain is built from TRBV19 and TRBJ2-2; 9 bases are a match to TRBD1. The V segment lost 6 bases and the J segment 4 bases; nucleotides outside the gene matches: 12. The CDR3 is 17 amino acids. Germline CDR1 and CDR2: LNHDA and SQIVND (reference sequence). CDR3 bases: TGTGCCAGTAGCCTCTTTGGGACAGGGTCGAGCACCGGGGAGCTGTTTTTT. Amino acid sequence: CASSLFGTGSSTGELFF.

This chain joins TRBV6-5 and TRBJ2-1; D perhaps matches TRBD2 (7 bases). Trimming took 0 bases from V and 4 from J, leaving 10 bases between them. The CDR3 loop spans 15 amino acids. Germline V gene lookup returns CDR1 MNHEY and CDR2 SVGAGI. The CDR3 DNA reads as TGTGCCAGCAGTTACTCCGGGGGGCTTTACAATGAGCAGTTCTTC. This encodes CASSYSGGLYNEQFF.

V and J are TRBV2 and TRBJ1-5, with 9 bases aligning to TRBD1. This CDR3 is built from 15 residues. The germline CDR1 and CDR2 sequences are SNHLY and FYNNEI. The V and J ends lost 6 bases and 4 bases, in that order; junction bases with no gene match: 7. CDR3 amino acids: CASRTSGTGNQPQHF. The CDR3, as DNA: TGTGCCAGCAGGACCAGCGGGACAGGGAATCAGCCCCAGCATTTT.

J is TRBJ1-1 and V is TRBV13; tentatively, D is TRBD1 (6 bases). V was clipped by 5 bases and J by 0 bases, with 13 bases between them. The CDR3 is made up of 15 amino acids. Germline V gene lookup returns CDR1 PRHDT and CDR2 FYEKMQ (reference sequence). The CDR3 DNA reads TGTGCCAGCAGCGGGGGGGACACGCTGAACACTGAAGCTTTCTTT. It codes for CASSGGDTLNTEAFF.

V usage is TRBV18 and J usage is TRBJ1-6; D unresolved. V lost 2 bases and J lost 11, with 7 bases in between. From germline, CDR1 is KGHSH and CDR2 LQKENI. This CDR3 contains 12 residues. The CDR3 DNA follows: TGTGCCAGCTCACCAGGGCCTCCACCCCTCCACTTT. It translates to CASSPGPPPLHF.

The rearrangement links TRBV11-2 to TRBJ2-7; 11 bases align to TRBD2. The V gene's germline CDR1 is SGHAT and CDR2 FQNNGV. The CDR3 length is 14 residues. With V trimmed by 6 bases and J by 6 bases, 7 bases remained unmatched. CDR3 nucleotides: TGTGCCAGCAGTTATAGCGGGGGGGCCTCCGAGCAGTACGTC. Its translation: CASSYSGGASEQYV.

This chain links TRBV5-1 with TRBJ2-7, with D unresolved. The V end was cut by 0 bases, the J end by 3 bases, with 13 bases between. Germline V gene data show CDR1 as SGHRS and CDR2 as YFSETQ. The CDR3 consists of 15 residues. This chain's CDR3 is CASSLEQIPFYEQYV. The DNA for the CDR3 is TGCGCCAGCAGCTTGGAACAGATACCGTTCTACGAGCAGTACGTC.

The CDR3 sequence is CASSLNGLTEAFF. DNA of the CDR3: TGCGCCAGCAGCTTGAACGGACTCACTGAAGCTTTCTTT. The V gene is TRBV5-1, the J gene TRBJ1-1; D is ambiguous. CDR1 and CDR2 from the germline V gene are SGHRS and YFSETQ. The CDR3 length is 13 residues. Between the trimmed V and J ends, which lost 1 base and 4 bases, there was a span of 8 bases.

This chain joins TRBV2 and TRBJ1-4, with D unresolved. The CDR3 sequence is 13 residues long. The germline CDR1 and CDR2 sequences are SNHLY and FYNNEI. V was clipped by 3 bases and J by 8 bases, with 10 bases between them. Written as DNA, the CDR3 is TGTGCCAGCAGTGAGTTCCCGGGGGAAAAACTGTTTTTT. Its protein product is CASSEFPGEKLFF.

The rearrangement uses TRBV5-5 and TRBJ1-1; tentatively, D is TRBD1 (6 bases). The CDR3 consists of 16 residues. V gave up 5 bases and J gave up 1 base, with 18 bases separating them. Germline lookup yields CDR1 SGHKS and CDR2 YYEKEE (reference sequence). The DNA for the CDR3 is TGTGCCAGCAGAGACCCCTCCGGGACACCGAACACTGAAGCTTTCTTT. It codes for CASRDPSGTPNTEAFF.

The rearrangement links TRBV25-1 to TRBJ1-2; no firm D call. This CDR3 has 15 residues. The germline V gene has CDR1 MGHDK and CDR2 SYGVNS. Trimming left V 1 base short and J 7 bases short, with 16 bases between. CDR3 loop: CASSELSGSRVGYTF. The CDR3 DNA reads TGTGCCAGCAGTGAATTATCCGGGTCGCGTGTTGGCTACACCTTC.

The CDR3 sequence: CASSQDIEVGNTIYF. In DNA, the CDR3 is TGCGCCAGCAGCCAAGACATCGAGGTTGGAAACACCATATATTTT. The chain is built from TRBV4-1 and TRBJ1-3; D gene unclear. Germline assignment: CDR1 MGHRA and CDR2 YSYEKL. The CDR3 extends over 15 amino acids. V lost 0 bases to trimming and J lost 3 bases, with 9 bases between them.

This chain joins TRBV27 and TRBJ2-3; no firm D call. The V gene's germline CDR1 is MNHEY and CDR2 SMNVEV (reference sequence). V lost 5 bases to trimming and J lost 7 bases, with 13 bases between them. The CDR3 consists of 13 residues. The CDR3 sequence is CASSPVLENTQYF. The CDR3 coding sequence is TGTGCCAGCAGTCCAGTCCTTGAAAATACGCAGTATTTT.

This chain links TRBV18 with TRBJ1-6; TRBD1 might be the D (5 bases). The CDR3 has 16 amino acids. Germline V CDR1 and CDR2: KGHSH, LQKENI. Trimming took 2 bases from V and 4 from J, leaving 12 bases between them. In nucleotides, the CDR3 is TGTGCCAGCTCACCAGGCCAGGGAGGGTATAATTCACCCCTCCACTTT. It translates to CASSPGQGGYNSPLHF.

This clone was seen a single time. The CDR3 sequence is CASSSPDTYPSDTQYF. DNA of the CDR3: TGCGCCAGCAGCAGCCCAGACACCTATCCCTCAGATACGCAGTATTTT. The rearrangement uses TRBV5-1 and TRBJ2-3; D gene ambiguous. The CDR3 runs to 16 residues. Germline values: CDR1 SGHRS, CDR2 YFSETQ. V lost 4 bases, J lost 4 bases, and 19 bases lay in between.

This sequence joins TRBV6-1 and TRBJ1-5; TRBD1 might be the D (6 bases). V was trimmed by 8 bases and J by 4 bases, leaving 15 bases between them. This CDR3 is 14 amino acids long. CDR1 is MNHNS and CDR2 is SASEGT in the germline V gene. CDR3 nucleotides: TGTGCCAGCGGCGGACAGTCGGAGAATCAGCCCCAGCATTTT. This translates into CASGGQSENQPQHF.

The J gene is TRBJ2-7, the V gene TRBV20-1; D not resolved. CDR3 length: 11 residues. V was clipped by 4 bases and J by 4 bases, with 8 bases between them. Looked up from germline, CDR1 is DFQATT and CDR2 is SNEGSKA (reference sequence). CDR3 region: CSAIASYEQYV. In DNA form, the CDR3 reads TGCAGTGCTATAGCCTCTTACGAGCAGTACGTC.